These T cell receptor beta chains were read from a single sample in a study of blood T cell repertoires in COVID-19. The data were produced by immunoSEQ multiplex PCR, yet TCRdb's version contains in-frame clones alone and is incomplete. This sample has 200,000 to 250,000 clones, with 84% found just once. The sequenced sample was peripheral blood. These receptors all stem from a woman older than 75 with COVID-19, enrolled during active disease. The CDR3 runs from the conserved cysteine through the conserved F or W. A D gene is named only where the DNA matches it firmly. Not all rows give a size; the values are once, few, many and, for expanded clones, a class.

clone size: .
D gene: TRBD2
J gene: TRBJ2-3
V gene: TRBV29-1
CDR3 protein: CSVDGTSGDTDTQYF
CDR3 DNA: TGCAGCGTTGATGGGACTAGCGGGGACACAGATACGCAGTATTTT

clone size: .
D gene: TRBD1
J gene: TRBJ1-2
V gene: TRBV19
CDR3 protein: CASTPRGEAGGTYGYTF
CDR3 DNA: TGTGCCAGTACCCCGCGCGGCGAGGCAGGGGGTACCTATGGCTACACCTTC

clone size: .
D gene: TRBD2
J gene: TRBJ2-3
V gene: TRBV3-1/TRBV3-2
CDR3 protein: CASSPSPGTSGGASDTQYF
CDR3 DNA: TGTGCCAGCAGCCCGTCTCCCGGGACTAGCGGGGGGGCCTCAGATACGCAGTATTTT

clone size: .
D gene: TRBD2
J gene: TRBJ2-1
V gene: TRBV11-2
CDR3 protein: CASSLGVSTSGSHEQFF
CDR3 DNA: TGTGCCAGCAGCTTAGGGGTCTCGACTAGCGGGAGTCATGAGCAGTTCTTC

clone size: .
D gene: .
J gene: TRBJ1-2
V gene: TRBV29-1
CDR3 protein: CSVVSGNYGYTF
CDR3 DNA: TGCAGCGTTGTAAGCGGCAACTATGGCTACACCTTC

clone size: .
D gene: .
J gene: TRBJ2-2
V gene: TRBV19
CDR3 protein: CASTQTRSSGGELFF
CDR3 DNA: TGTGCCAGTACCCAGACCCGCTCGTCGGGCGGGGAGCTGTTTTTT

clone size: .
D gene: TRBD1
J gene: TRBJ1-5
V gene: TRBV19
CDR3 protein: CASTPGGTVIQPQHF
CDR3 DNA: TGTGCCAGTACCCCAGGGGGGACAGTGATTCAGCCCCAGCATTTT

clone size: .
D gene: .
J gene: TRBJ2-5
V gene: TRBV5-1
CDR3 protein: CASDQGSGKETQYF
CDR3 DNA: TGCGCCAGCGACCAAGGCAGCGGAAAAGAGACCCAGTACTTC

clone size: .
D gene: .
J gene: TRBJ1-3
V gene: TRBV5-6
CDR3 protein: CASSFSGSGNTIYF
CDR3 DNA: TGTGCCAGCAGCTTTTCGGGTTCCGGAAACACCATATATTTT

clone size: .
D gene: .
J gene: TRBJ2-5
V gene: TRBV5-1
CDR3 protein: CASSLAGTGPSQETQYF
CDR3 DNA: TGCGCCAGCAGCTTGGCCGGTACAGGGCCCTCCCAAGAGACCCAGTACTTC

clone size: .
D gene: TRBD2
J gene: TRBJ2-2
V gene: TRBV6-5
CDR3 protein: CASSSGGATGELFF
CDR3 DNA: TGTGCCAGCAGTAGCGGGGGGGCAACCGGGGAGCTGTTTTTT

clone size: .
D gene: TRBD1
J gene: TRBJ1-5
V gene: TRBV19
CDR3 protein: CASTGQAGLRPQHF
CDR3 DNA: TGTGCCAGTACCGGACAGGCGGGGTTGAGGCCCCAGCATTTT

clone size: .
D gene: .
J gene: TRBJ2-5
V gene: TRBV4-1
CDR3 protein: CASSQDKGAGRETQYF
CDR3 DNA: TGCGCCAGCAGCCAAGATAAAGGCGCGGGCAGGGAGACCCAGTACTTC

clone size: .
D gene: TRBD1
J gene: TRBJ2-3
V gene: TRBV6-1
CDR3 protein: CASSETINRGDTQYF
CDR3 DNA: TGTGCCAGCAGTGAAACCATAAACAGGGGAGATACGCAGTATTTT

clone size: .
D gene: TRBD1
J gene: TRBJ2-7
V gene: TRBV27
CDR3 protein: CASSFWDRVDEQYF
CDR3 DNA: TGTGCCAGCAGTTTTTGGGACAGGGTCGACGAGCAGTACTTC

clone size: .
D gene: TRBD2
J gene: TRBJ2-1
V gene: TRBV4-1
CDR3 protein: CASSQGAGGPHNEQFF
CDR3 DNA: TGCGCCAGCAGCCAGGGAGCGGGAGGGCCCCACAATGAGCAGTTCTTC

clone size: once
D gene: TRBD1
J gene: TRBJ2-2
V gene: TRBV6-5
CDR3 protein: CASSKRQGGTGELFF
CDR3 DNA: TGTGCCAGCAGTAAAAGACAGGGTGGCACCGGGGAGCTGTTTTTT

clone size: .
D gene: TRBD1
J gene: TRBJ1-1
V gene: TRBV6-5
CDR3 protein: CASAPSTGSFEAFF
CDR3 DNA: TGTGCCAGCGCACCTTCGACAGGGAGTTTTGAAGCTTTCTTT

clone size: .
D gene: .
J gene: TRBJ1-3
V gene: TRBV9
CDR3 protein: CASSVAQGNTIYF
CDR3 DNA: TGTGCCAGCAGCGTAGCTCAGGGAAACACCATATATTTT

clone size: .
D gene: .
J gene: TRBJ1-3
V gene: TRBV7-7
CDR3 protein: CASSLGWGAGNTIYF
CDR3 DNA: TGTGCTAGCAGCTTAGGGTGGGGAGCTGGAAACACCATATATTTT

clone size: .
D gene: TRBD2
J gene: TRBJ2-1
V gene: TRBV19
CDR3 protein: CASAPGDRGLAGERNEQFF
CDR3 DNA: TGTGCCAGTGCCCCGGGGGACAGGGGACTAGCGGGAGAGCGGAATGAGCAGTTCTTC

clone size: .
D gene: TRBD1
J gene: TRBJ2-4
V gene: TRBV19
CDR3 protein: CASSIEQGIRNIQYF
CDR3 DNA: TGTGCCAGTAGTATAGAACAGGGGATTCGGAACATTCAGTACTTC

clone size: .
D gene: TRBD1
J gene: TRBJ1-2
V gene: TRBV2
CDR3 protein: CASSATGWSSGYTF
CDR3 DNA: TGTGCCAGCAGCGCGACAGGGTGGTCGAGTGGCTACACCTTC